This T cell receptor (beta chain) stems from a study of cytomegalovirus exposure and HLA in healthy donors. Study in general: The 120 or so validation repertoires and the 666 first-cohort repertoires shared a platform, a later analysis reported.

On this clone: The antigen remains undetermined.

Germline V gene lookup returns CDR1 MNHEY and CDR2 SMNVEV (reference sequence). The CDR3 loop spans 16 amino acids. V lost 1 base, J lost 4 bases, and 7 bases stayed unmatched. Study-wide points: Researchers counted some 150 TCR beta chains as cytomegalovirus-associated. In vitro data verified a few CMV-associated chains as specific for CMV antigens. Among TCR sequences, most were rare, though some public TCRs appeared in many donors.

Libraries were prepared by immunoSEQ multiplex PCR; TCRdb keeps only in-frame clonotypes and omits some of them. The table includes 170,000 or so clones, 85% detected once. The chain links TRBV27 to TRBJ2-1, with 7 positions matching TRBD2. The sequenced sample was PBMCs. The clonotype originates from a man between 18 and 29 years old in good health and CMV-seropositive. CDR3 DNA sequence: TGTGCCAGCAGTTTATACTCCAGCGGGGATTACAATGAGCAGTTCTTC. Its protein product is CASSLYSSGDYNEQFF.